Listed here are 11 T cell receptor beta chains from one sample, sequenced in a study of identical twins' blood T cells. TCRdb re-called the 5' RACE reads with MiXCR, one entry per CDR3 protein. The profile shows roughly 340,000 distinct CDR3 sequences, over 25% of them singletons. Sequencing was done on a sample of PBMCs. Receptors originate from a woman aged 18 to 50 in good health.

This clonotype was found a few times. V and J are TRBV3-1 and TRBJ2-1, with TRBD2 matching over 9 bases. This CDR3 comprises 17 residues. With V trimmed by 0 bases and J by 3 bases, 6 bases remained unmatched. The V gene's germline CDR1 is LGHDT and CDR2 YNNKEL (reference sequence). The CDR3 protein is CASSQEPLAGLYNEQFF. CDR3 DNA: TGTGCCAGCAGCCAAGAACCTCTAGCGGGACTCTACAATGAGCAGTTCTTC.

About this clonotype: The germline gene is not matched at one end of the junction; a read error may be the cause. The J gene is TRBJ2-5, the V gene TRBV28; D is ambiguous. This CDR3 contains 14 residues. The germline gives CDR1 MDHEN, CDR2 SYDVKM. DNA for the CDR3: TGTGCCAGCAGTTTTGTGGGTAGGGCAGAGACCCAGTGCTTC. As protein: CASSFVGRAETQCF.

This clonotype was counted only a few times. The chain couples TRBV7-9 to TRBJ2-7, with 9 nucleotides matching TRBD1. The CDR3 runs to 16 residues. The V gene's germline CDR1 is SEHNR and CDR2 FQNEAQ (reference sequence). J was trimmed by 4 bases and V by 5 bases; bases with no gene match: 12. The CDR3 spells CASSRFWTGTGYEQYF. The DNA of the CDR3 is TGTGCCAGCAGCCGATTTTGGACCGGGACAGGGTACGAGCAGTACTTC.

This rearrangement joins TRBV9 to TRBJ2-1, with D perhaps TRBD1 (7 bases). Germline-derived CDR1 and CDR2 are SGDLS and YYNGEE. The CDR3 has 15 amino acids. Trimming stripped 4 bases from V and 5 bases from J, with 16 bases between. CDR3 in amino acids: CASSPRQGGHNEQFF. DNA for the CDR3: TGTGCCAGCAGCCCCCGACAGGGAGGACACAATGAGCAGTTCTTC.

The chain joins TRBV7-9 to TRBJ2-1, with D perhaps matching TRBD2 (5 bases). In germline, CDR1 is SEHNR, CDR2 FQNEAQ (reference sequence). CDR3 length equals 18 residues. The V end lost 2 bases, the J end lost 6 bases, and 23 bases lay between the germline ends. The CDR3 loop reads CASSLPSTRVSRSNEQFF. The CDR3 DNA reads TGTGCCAGCAGCTTACCAAGCACGCGGGTTTCGAGGTCCAATGAGCAGTTCTTC.

The rearrangement joins TRBV4-3 to TRBJ1-2, with 9 bases identical to TRBD1. The J segment lost 8 bases and the V segment lost 3 bases, leaving 10 bases of the junction unmatched. The CDR3 loop spans 15 amino acids. Germline values: CDR1 LGHNA, CDR2 YSLEER. CDR3 DNA sequence: TGCGCCAGCAGCCAGATAACCGGGACAGGGCACGGCTACACCTTC. Amino acids: CASSQITGTGHGYTF.

This clonotype was counted between two and nine times. V gene TRBV29-1 combines with J gene TRBJ2-3; possibly TRBD2 for D (5 bases). Germline CDR1 SQVTM, CDR2 ANQGSEA. The V end lost 3 bases, the J end lost 4 bases, and 11 bases lay between the germline ends. This CDR3 has 13 residues. CDR3 protein: CSVDGGLADTQYF. The CDR3, as DNA: TGCAGCGTTGACGGCGGGCTTGCAGATACGCAGTATTTT.

The rearrangement uses TRBV20-1 and TRBJ2-3; the D gene could be TRBD1 or TRBD2 (5 bases each). The CDR3 sequence is 16 residues long. In germline, CDR1 is DFQATT, CDR2 SNEGSKA (reference sequence). Trimming removed 6 bases at V and 5 bases at J, with 24 bases between. The CDR3 region is CSASRIGTRAVDTQYF. In DNA form, the CDR3 reads TGCAGTGCCAGTCGCATCGGGACCCGAGCGGTAGATACGCAGTATTTT.

This clonotype was observed a few times. The chain recombines TRBV14 with TRBJ2-7; tentatively, D is TRBD1 (6 bases). Germline loops: CDR1 SGHDN, CDR2 FVKESK. CDR3 length equals 15 residues. Trimming stripped 4 bases from V and 2 bases from J, with 15 bases between. The CDR3 bases are TGTGCCAGCAGCCCGGGACACATACCCGCCTACGAGCAGTACTTC. It specifies CASSPGHIPAYEQYF. The entire variable domain, with the rest obtained from reference TRBV14 and TRBJ2-7, is as follows: EAGVTQFPSHSVIEKGQTVTLRCDPISGHDNLYWYRRVMGKEIKFLLHFVKESKQDESGMPNNRFLAERTGGTYSTLKVQPAELEDSGVYFCASSPGHIPAYEQYFGPGTRLTVT.

The chain joins TRBV7-8 to TRBJ1-1; D unresolved. Germline-derived CDR1 and CDR2 are SGHVS and FQNEAQ. The CDR3 is 13 amino acids. V lost 5 bases, J lost 3 bases, and 10 bases lay in between. Here the CDR3 reads CASSRTGYTEAFF. The CDR3 DNA follows: TGTGCCAGCAGCCGGACGGGTTACACTGAAGCTTTCTTT.

The chain couples TRBV7-9 to TRBJ1-2; no definite D call. Trimming took 10 bases from V and 4 from J, leaving 22 bases between them. Germline-derived CDR1 and CDR2 are SEHNR and FQNEAQ (reference sequence). This CDR3 is built from 15 residues. The CDR3: CATRASNYRGYGYTF. Written as DNA, the CDR3 is TGTGCCACGAGGGCTTCCAATTACCGCGGCTATGGCTACACCTTC.